This TCR beta chain was sequenced in a study of patients and donors after allogeneic stem cell transplantation. V lost 1 base, J lost 3 bases, and 7 bases lay in between. Germline V gene sequence: CDR1 LNHNV, CDR2 YYDKDF (reference sequence). This CDR3 is built from 13 residues. One entry per CDR3 protein results from TCRdb running MiXCR on the RT-PCR reads. The sample carries 70,000 to 85,000 distinct CDR3 sequences, more than 25% recorded once. Sequencing used blood, either unsorted or a sorted T cell fraction (not recorded which). This chain joins TRBV15 and TRBJ2-7, with D possibly TRBD1 on 5 matching bases. The TCR sequence derives from a human donor who was either an allogeneic HSCT recipient or a stem cell or donor lymphocyte infusion donor (not recorded which). It is not recorded whose cells these are; they may come from a transplant donor. CDR3 sequence reads: CATSRARDYEQYF. CDR3 in DNA: TGTGCCACCAGCAGAGCCAGGGACTACGAGCAGTACTTC.